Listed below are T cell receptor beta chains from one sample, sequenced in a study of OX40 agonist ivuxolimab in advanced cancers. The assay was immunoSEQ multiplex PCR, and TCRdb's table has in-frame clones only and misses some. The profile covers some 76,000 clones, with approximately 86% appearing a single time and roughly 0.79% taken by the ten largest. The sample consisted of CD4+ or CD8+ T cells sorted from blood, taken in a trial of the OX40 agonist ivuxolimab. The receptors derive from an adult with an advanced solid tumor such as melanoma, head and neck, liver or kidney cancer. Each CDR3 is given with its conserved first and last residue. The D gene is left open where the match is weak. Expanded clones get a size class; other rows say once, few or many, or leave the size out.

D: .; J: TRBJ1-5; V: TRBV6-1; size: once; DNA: TGTGCCAGCAGCTCTCGACCCTCCAATCAGCCCCAGCATTTT; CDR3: CASSSRPSNQPQHF
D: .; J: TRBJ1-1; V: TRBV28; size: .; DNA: TGTGCCAGCAGTTTATACGGGCAGCGGAACACTGAAGCTTTCTTT; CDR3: CASSLYGQRNTEAFF
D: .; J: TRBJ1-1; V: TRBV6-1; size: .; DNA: TGTGCCAGCAGTTTATACACTGAAGCTTTCTTT; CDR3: CASSLYTEAFF
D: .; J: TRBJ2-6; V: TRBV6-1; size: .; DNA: TGTGCCAGCAGTGATCCTTCGGCAGGGGCGCTCCGGGGGGCCAACGTCCTGACTTTC; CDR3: CASSDPSAGALRGANVLTF
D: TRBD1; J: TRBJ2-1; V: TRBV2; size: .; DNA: TGTGCCAGCAGGGGACAGGGGGAAAAATTCTTC; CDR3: CASRGQGEKFF
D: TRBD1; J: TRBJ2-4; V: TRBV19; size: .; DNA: TGTGCCAGTAGTAAGAAGGGACAGAGGGCCAAAAACATTCAGTACTTC; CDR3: CASSKKGQRAKNIQYF
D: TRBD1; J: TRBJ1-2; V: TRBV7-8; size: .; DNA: TGTGCCAGCACCTCGACAGGGGGCGAAGTTGATGGCTACACCTTC; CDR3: CASTSTGGEVDGYTF
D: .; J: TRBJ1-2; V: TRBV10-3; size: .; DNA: TGTGCCATCAGTGTCGGGGGAGGAAGGGTCTCCAACTATGGCTACACCTTC; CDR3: CAISVGGGRVSNYGYTF
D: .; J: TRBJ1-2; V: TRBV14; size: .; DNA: TGTGCCAGCAGCCCGGATTATGGGTATGGCTACACCTTC; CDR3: CASSPDYGYGYTF
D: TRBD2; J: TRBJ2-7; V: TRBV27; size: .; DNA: TGTGCCAGCAGTTTGGGACTAGCGGGGGGGTCGTACGAGCAGTACTTC; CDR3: CASSLGLAGGSYEQYF
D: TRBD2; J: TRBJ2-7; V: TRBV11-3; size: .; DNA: TGTGCCAGCAGCTTAGATGGCAGGGAGGGTTCCTACGAGCAGTACTTC; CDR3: CASSLDGREGSYEQYF
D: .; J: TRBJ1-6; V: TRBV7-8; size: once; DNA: TGTGCCAGCAGCTTTCTTGATTCACCCCTCCACTTT; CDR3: CASSFLDSPLHF
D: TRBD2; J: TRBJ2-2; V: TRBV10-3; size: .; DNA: TGTGCCATCCGACTAGCGGGAGGGAACACCGGGGAGCTGTTTTTT; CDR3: CAIRLAGGNTGELFF
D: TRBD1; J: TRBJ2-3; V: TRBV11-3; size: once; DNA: TGTGCCAGCAGCTCCCGGGACAGGGGGTTAGATACGCAGTATTTT; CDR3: CASSSRDRGLDTQYF
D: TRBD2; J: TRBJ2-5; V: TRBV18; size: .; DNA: TGTGCCAGCTCACCGGGACTAGGCCAAGAGACCCAGTACTTC; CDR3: CASSPGLGQETQYF
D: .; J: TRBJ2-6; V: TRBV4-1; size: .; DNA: TGCGCCAGCAGCCAAGTCTTGCCGAGGTGGGCCAACGTCCTGACTTTC; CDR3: CASSQVLPRWANVLTF
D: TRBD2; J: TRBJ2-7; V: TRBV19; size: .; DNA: TGTGCCGCCCGAAAGCGGGACGGTGACTACGAGCAGTACTTC; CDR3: CAARKRDGDYEQYF
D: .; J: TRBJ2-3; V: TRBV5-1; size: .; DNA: TGCGCCAGCAGCTTAGGGGACCACAGCACAGATACGCAGTATTTT; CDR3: CASSLGDHSTDTQYF
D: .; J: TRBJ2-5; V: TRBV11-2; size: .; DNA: TGTGCCAGCAGCTTAGCGGTGGGGGCTTCTCTGCAGTACTTC; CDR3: CASSLAVGASLQYF
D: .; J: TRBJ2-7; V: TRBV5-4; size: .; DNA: TGTGCCAGCAGCTTGGAGGGCAGGGCGGGGGAGCAGTACTTC; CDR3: CASSLEGRAGEQYF
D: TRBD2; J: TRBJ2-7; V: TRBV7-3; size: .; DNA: TGTGCCAGCAGCCTCTCGGGGGGATACGAGCAGTACTTC; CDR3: CASSLSGGYEQYF
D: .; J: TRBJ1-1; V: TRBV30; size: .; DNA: TGTGCCTGGAGGGCCGCCTCCACTGAAGCTTTCTTT; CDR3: CAWRAASTEAFF
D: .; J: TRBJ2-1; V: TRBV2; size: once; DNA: TGTGCCAGCGGTCCCCAGCCGGTTACCTCCTACAATGAGCAGTTCTTC; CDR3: CASGPQPVTSYNEQFF
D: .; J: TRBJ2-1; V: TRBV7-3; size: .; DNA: TGTGCCAGCGGGAACAGGGACTACAATGAGCAGTTCTTC; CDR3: CASGNRDYNEQFF
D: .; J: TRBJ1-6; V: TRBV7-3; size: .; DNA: TGTGCCAGCAGCTGGGCGGGTTTGGCTTCACCCCTCCACTTT; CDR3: CASSWAGLASPLHF
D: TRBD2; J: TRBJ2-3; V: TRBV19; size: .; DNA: TGTGCCAGTAGGGGACTAGCGGGAGGAACAGATACGCAGTATTTT; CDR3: CASRGLAGGTDTQYF
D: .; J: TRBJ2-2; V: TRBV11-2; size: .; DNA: TGTGCCAGCAGCTTAGTATTTGCCGGGGAGCTGTTTTTT; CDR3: CASSLVFAGELFF
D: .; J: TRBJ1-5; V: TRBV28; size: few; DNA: TGTGCCAGCACATCCTTCGGGCAGCCCCAGCATTTT; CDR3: CASTSFGQPQHF
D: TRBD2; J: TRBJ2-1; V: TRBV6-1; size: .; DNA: TGTGCCAGCAGTGAGGAGGGACTAGCGGGAGTGCGTCAGTTCTTC; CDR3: CASSEEGLAGVRQFF
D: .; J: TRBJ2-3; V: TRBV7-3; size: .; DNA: TGTGCCAGCAGGAGAGGACTGAACACAGATACGCAGTATTTT; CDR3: CASRRGLNTDTQYF
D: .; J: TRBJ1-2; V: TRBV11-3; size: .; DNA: TGTGCCAGCAGCTTACCAGGGTACCGCTATGGCTACACCTTC; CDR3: CASSLPGYRYGYTF
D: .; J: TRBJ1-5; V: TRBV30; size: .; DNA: TGTGCCTGGAACCGGGACCGATATCAGCCCCAGCATTTT; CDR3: CAWNRDRYQPQHF
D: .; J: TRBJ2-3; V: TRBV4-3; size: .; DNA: TGCGCCAGCAGCCCCAGTCACACAGATACGCAGTATTTT; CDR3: CASSPSHTDTQYF
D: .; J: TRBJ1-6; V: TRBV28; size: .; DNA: TGTGCCAGCAGTTTCTTAGAGGGAGGTTCACCCCTCCACTTT; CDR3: CASSFLEGGSPLHF
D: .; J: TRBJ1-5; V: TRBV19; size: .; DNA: TGTGCCAGTAGCCCTTTCCGAGGGCCCCAGCATTTT; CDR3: CASSPFRGPQHF
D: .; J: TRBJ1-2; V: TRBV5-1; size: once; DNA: TGTGCCAGCAGCTTGGTATGGGGTAACTATGGCTACACCTTC; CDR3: CASSLVWGNYGYTF
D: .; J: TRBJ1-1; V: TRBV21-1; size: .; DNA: TGTGCCAGCAGCAAAGCGCTGCCGACAGGGATACCCTACACAAACACTGAAGCTTTCTTT; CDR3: CASSKALPTGIPYTNTEAFF
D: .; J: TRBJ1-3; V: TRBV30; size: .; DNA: TGTGCCTGGACCGTTGGAAACACCATATATTTT; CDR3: CAWTVGNTIYF
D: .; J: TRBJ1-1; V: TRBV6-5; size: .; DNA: TGTGCCAGCAGTTACCCCCCGACTGAAGCTTTCTTT; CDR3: CASSYPPTEAFF
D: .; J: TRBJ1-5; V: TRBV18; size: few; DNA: TGTGCCAGCTCACCTACGGACACCTCGGGGGGTCAGCCCCAGCATTTT; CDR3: CASSPTDTSGGQPQHF
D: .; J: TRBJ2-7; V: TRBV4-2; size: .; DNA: TGTGCCAGCAGCCAACCTTTCAGGGGTCCAAATATCTACGAGCAGTACTTC; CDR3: CASSQPFRGPNIYEQYF
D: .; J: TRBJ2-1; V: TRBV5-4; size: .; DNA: TGTGCCAGCAGCTCCAGTAGCGGATACTCCTACAATGAGCAGTTCTTC; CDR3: CASSSSSGYSYNEQFF
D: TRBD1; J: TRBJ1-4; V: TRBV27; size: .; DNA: TGTGCCAGCAGTTTAGGACAGGCGCAATTT; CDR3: CASSLGQAQF
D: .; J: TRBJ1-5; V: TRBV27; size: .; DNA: TGTGCCAGCAGGGGGGGGACGTGGCAGCCCCAGCATTTT; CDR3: CASRGGTWQPQHF
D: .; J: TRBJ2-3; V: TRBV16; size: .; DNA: TGTGCCAGCAGCCTCTCAGCCCCAGATACGCAGTATTTT; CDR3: CASSLSAPDTQYF
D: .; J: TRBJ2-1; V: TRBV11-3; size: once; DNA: TGTGCCAGCAGCCCCACCCGATACAATGAGCAGTTCTTC; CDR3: CASSPTRYNEQFF
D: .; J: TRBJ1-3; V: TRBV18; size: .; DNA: TGTGCCAGCTCACGGCTAGCGTTAAGCTCTGGAAACACCATATATTTT; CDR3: CASSRLALSSGNTIYF
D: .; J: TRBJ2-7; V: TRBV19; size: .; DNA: TGTGCCAGTAGTATTAGGGGGGACTACGAGCAGTACTTC; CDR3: CASSIRGDYEQYF
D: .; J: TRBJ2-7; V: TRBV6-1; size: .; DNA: TGTGCCAGCAGGTCCAACCCGAGCTCCTACGAGCAGTACTTC; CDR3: CASRSNPSSYEQYF
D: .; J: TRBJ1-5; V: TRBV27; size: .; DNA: TGTGCCAGCACGGGGGGGGTTTATAGCAATCAGCCCCAGCATTTT; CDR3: CASTGGVYSNQPQHF
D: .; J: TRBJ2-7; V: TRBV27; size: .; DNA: TGTGCCAGCAGTTCCCCTGACATGAACTACGAGCAGTACTTC; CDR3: CASSSPDMNYEQYF
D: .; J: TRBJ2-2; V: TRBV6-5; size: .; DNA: TGTGCCAGTAAGAGGGGGGGAACCGGGGAGCTGTTTTTT; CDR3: CASKRGGTGELFF
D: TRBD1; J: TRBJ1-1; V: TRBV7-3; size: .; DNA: TGTGCCAGCAGCGGACAGGGACCTGGCACTGAAGCTTTCTTT; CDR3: CASSGQGPGTEAFF
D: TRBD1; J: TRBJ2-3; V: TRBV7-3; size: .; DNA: TGTGCCAGCAGCTTAACCCAGGGGGTCGGAGATACGCAGTATTTT; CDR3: CASSLTQGVGDTQYF
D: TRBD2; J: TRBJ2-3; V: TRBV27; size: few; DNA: TGTGCCAGCAGTTTAGGACTAGCGACGCGGGGTACGCAGTATTTT; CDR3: CASSLGLATRGTQYF
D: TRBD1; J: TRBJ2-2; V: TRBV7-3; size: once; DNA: TGTGCCAGCAGCTTAAGTCAGGGGGCCGGGGAGCTGTTTTTT; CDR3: CASSLSQGAGELFF
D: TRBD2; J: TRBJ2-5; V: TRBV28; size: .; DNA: TGTGCCAGCAGGGCTACTAGCGGGGGGGCCGGAACCCAGTACTTC; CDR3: CASRATSGGAGTQYF
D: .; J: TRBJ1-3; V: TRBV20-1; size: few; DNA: TGCAGTGTGGCCAGGGGAAACACCATATATTTT; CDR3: CSVARGNTIYF
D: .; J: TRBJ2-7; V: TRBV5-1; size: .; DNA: TGCGCCAGCAGGTCTTTCTACGAGCAGTACTTC; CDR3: CASRSFYEQYF
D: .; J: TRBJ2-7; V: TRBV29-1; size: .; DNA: TGCAGCGTTGAAATGGGTGGTCGGGGGCCTACGGCCTACGAGCAGTACTTC; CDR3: CSVEMGGRGPTAYEQYF